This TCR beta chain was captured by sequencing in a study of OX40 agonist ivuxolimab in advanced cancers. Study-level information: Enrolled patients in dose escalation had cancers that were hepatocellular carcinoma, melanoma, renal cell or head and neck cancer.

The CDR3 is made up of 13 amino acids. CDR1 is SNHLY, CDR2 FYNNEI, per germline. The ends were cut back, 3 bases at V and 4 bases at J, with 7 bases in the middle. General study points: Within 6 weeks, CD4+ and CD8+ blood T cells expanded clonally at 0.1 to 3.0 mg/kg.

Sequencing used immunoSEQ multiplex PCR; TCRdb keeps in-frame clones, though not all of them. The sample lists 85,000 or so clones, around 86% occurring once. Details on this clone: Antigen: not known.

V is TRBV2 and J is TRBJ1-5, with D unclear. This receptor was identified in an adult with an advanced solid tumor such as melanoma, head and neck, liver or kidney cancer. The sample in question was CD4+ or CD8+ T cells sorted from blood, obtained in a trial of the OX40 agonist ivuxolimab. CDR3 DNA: TGTGCCAGCAGTGACCAGCCTAATCAGCCCCAGCATTTT. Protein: CASSDQPNQPQHF. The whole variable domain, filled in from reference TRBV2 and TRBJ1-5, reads EPEVTQTPSHQVTQMGQEVILRCVPISNHLYFYWYRQILGQKVEFLVSFYNNEISEKSEIFDDQFSVERPDGSNFTLKIRSTKLEDSAMYFCASSDQPNQPQHFGDGTRLSIL.